A single sample is the source of the 5 T cell receptor beta chains below, sequenced in a study of cytomegalovirus exposure and HLA in healthy donors. The PCR ran on 60 Vbeta and 13 Jbeta primers. Clones were sequenced by immunoSEQ multiplex PCR, and TCRdb holds only the in-frame ones, with some missing. This sample has 130,000 or so clones, with 8.9% found just once. The sequenced sample was PBMCs. The receptors stem from a woman aged 40-49 years in good health and CMV-seropositive.

The CDR3 here is CASSVLSNYEQYF. The CDR3 DNA follows: TGCGCCAGCAGTGTACTATCTAACTACGAGCAGTACTTC. The chain has TRBV10-2 and TRBJ2-7; D unclear. Germline assignment: CDR1 WSHSY and CDR2 SAAADI. Trimming removed 4 bases from V and 3 bases from J, with 10 bases in between. This CDR3 has 13 amino acids.

This clone was observed a few times. This chain links TRBV19 with TRBJ2-1, with a tentative D call TRBD2 (6 bases). CDR1 LNHDA and CDR2 SQIVND come from the germline V gene (reference sequence). The CDR3 contains 13 residues. V lost 8 bases and J lost 6, with 14 bases in between. CDR3 sequence reads: CASQRAPLNEQFF. The DNA for the CDR3 is TGTGCCAGTCAGCGGGCCCCACTCAATGAGCAGTTCTTC.

The rearrangement uses TRBV7-2 and TRBJ2-2; the D gene is possibly TRBD2 (5 bases). Germline CDR1 SGHTA, CDR2 FQGNSA. This CDR3 is built from 15 residues. V dropped 3 bases and J dropped 5 bases, with 13 bases sitting between them. Here the CDR3 DNA reads TGTGCCAGCAGCTTCCGGGCGGGCGGGACCGGGGAGCTGTTTTTT. This translates into CASSFRAGGTGELFF.

This clone showed up just a few times. J is TRBJ2-7 and V is TRBV18; D may be TRBD2 (5 bases). This CDR3 contains 14 residues. CDR1 KGHSH and CDR2 LQKENI come from the germline V gene. The V end was cut by 1 base, the J end by 3 bases, with 10 bases between. DNA for the CDR3: TGTGCCAGCTCACCACAAGGACTGATCTACGAGCAGTACTTC. This gives the protein CASSPQGLIYEQYF. Filled out from reference TRBV18 and TRBJ2-7, the complete variable domain reads NAGVMQNPRHLVRRRGQEARLRCSPMKGHSHVYWYRQLPEEGLKFMVYLQKENIIDESGMPKERFSAEFPKEGPSILRIQQVVRGDSAAYFCASSPQGLIYEQYFGPGTRLTVT.

There are a few counts of this clone. The gene calls are TRBV9 and TRBJ1-1; tentative D call: TRBD1 (6 bases). Trimming cost V 2 bases and J 2 bases, with 13 bases left between them. CDR3 length equals 15 residues. Germline CDR1 SGDLS, CDR2 YYNGEE. The chain's CDR3 is CASSVGTQRNTEAFF. CDR3 sequence (DNA): TGTGCCAGCAGCGTCGGGACACAGAGAAACACTGAAGCTTTCTTT. Variable domain in full (rest from reference TRBV9 and TRBJ1-1): DSGVTQTPKHLITATGQRVTLRCSPRSGDLSVYWYQQSLDQGLQFLIQYYNGEERAKGNILERFSAQQFPDLHSELNLSSLELGDSALYFCASSVGTQRNTEAFFGQGTRLTVV.